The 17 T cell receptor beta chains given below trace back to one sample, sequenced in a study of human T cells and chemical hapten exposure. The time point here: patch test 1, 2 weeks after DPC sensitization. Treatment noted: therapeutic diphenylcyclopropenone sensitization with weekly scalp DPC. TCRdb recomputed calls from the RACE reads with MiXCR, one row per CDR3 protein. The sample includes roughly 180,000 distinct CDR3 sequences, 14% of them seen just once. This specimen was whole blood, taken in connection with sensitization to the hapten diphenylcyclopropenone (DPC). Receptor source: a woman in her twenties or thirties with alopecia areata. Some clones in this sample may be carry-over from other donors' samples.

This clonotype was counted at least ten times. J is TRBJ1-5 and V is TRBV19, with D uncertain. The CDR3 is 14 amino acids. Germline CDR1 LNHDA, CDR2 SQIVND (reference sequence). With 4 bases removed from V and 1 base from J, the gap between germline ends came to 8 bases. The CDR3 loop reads CASSSRPSNQPQHF. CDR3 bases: TGTGCCAGTAGTAGCAGGCCGAGCAATCAGCCCCAGCATTTT.

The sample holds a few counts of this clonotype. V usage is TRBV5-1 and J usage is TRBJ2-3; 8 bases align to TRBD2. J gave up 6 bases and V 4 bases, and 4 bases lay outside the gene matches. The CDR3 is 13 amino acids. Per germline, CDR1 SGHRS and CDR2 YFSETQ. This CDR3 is CASSRGGQDTQYF. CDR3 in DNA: TGCGCCAGCAGCCGCGGGGGGCAGGATACGCAGTATTTT.

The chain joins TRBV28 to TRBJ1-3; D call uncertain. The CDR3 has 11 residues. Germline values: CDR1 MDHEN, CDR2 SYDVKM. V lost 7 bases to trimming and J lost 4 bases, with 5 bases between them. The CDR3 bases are TGTGCCAGCACTTCCGGAAACACCATATATTTT. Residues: CASTSGNTIYF.

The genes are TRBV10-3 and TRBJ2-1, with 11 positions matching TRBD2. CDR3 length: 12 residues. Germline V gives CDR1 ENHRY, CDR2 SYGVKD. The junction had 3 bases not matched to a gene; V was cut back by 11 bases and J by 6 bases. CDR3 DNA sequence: TGTGCCTCTAGCGGGGGGATCAATGAGCAGTTCTTC. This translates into CASSGGINEQFF.

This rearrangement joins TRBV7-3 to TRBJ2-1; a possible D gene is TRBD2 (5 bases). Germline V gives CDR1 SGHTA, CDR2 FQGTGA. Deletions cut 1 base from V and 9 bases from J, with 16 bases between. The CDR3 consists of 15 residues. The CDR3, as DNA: TGTGCCAGCAGCTTAATGGCGGGCACTGCAGGTGAGCAGTTCTTC. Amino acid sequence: CASSLMAGTAGEQFF.

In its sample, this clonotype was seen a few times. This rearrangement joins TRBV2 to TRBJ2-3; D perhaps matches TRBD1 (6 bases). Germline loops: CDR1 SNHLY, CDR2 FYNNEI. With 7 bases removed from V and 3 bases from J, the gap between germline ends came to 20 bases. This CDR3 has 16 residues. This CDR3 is CASTPVWGQGTDTQYF. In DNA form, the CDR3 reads TGTGCCAGCACGCCCGTCTGGGGGCAGGGGACAGATACGCAGTATTTT.

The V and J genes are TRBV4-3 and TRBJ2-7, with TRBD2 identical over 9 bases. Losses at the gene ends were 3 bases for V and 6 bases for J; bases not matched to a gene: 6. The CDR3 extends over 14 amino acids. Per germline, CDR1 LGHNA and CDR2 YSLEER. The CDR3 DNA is TGCGCCAGCAGCCACGAGCGGGGGGCCGGCGAGCAGTACTTC. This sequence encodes CASSHERGAGEQYF.

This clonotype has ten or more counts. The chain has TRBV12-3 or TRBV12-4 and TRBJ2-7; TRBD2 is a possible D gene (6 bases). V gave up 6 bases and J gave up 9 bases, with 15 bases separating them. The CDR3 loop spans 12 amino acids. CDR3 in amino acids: CASSPDSSGQYF. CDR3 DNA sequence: TGTGCCAGCAGCCCTGACAGTAGCGGGCAGTACTTC.

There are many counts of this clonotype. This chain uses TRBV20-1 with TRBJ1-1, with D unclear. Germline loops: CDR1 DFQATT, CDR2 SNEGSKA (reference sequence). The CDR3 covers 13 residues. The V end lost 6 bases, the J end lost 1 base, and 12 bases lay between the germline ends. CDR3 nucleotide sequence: TGCAGTGCCCGAGTTAAGGGGAACACTGAAGCTTTCTTT. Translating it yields CSARVKGNTEAFF.

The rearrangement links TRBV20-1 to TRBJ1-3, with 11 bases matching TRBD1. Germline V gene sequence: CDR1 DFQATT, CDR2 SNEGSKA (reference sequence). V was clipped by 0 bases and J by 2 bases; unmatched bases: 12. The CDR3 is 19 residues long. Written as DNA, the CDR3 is TGCAGTGCTAGAGATAGGGGACAGGGGGTATTAGCTGCTGGAAACACCATATATTTT. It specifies CSARDRGQGVLAAGNTIYF.

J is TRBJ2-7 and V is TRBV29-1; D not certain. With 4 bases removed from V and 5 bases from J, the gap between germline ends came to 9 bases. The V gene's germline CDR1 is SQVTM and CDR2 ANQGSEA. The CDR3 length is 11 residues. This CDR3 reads CSVGEPHEQYF. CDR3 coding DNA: TGCAGCGTTGGAGAGCCCCACGAGCAGTACTTC.

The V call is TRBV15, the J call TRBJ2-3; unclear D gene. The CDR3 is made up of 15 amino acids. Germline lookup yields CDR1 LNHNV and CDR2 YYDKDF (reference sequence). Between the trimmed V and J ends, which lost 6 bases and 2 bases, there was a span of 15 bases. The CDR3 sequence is CATRGSNSLTDTQYF. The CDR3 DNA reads TGTGCCACCAGGGGAAGTAACTCCCTCACAGATACGCAGTATTTT.

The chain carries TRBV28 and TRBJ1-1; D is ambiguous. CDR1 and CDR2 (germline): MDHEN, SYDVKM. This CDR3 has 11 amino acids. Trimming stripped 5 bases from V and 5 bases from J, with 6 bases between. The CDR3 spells CASSPPTEAFF. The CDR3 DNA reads TGTGCCAGCAGTCCGCCGACTGAAGCTTTCTTT.

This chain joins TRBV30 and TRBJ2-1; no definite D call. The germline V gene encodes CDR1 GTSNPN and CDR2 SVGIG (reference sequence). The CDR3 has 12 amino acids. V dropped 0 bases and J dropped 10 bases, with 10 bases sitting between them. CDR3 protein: CAWSVLGREQFF. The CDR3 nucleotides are TGTGCCTGGAGTGTACTTGGTCGCGAGCAGTTCTTC.

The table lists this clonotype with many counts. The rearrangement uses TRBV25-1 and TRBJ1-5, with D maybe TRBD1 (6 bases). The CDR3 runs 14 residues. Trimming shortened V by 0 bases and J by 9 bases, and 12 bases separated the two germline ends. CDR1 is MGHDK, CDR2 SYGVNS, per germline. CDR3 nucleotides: TGTGCCAGCAGTGAATATTCAGGGGAATGGCCCCAGCATTTT. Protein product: CASSEYSGEWPQHF.

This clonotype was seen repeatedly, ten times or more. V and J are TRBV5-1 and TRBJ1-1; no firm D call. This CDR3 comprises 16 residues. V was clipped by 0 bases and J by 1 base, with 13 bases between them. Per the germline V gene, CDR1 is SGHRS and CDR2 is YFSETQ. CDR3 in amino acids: CASSLGGIGANTEAFF. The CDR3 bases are TGCGCCAGCAGCTTGGGTGGGATTGGTGCGAACACTGAAGCTTTCTTT.

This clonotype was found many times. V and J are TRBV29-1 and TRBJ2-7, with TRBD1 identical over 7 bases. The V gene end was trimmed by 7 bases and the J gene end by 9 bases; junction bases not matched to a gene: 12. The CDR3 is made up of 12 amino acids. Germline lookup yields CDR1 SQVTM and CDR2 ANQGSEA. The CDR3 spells CSAGQAWSGQYF. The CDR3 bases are TGCAGCGCCGGACAGGCGTGGAGCGGGCAGTACTTC.